This TCR beta chain was sequenced during a study of T cell clonotyping in hematopoietic cell transplantation. Background on the study: Recipient samples before transplant were obtained post-cytoreduction.

Method: immunoSEQ multiplex PCR; TCRdb's copy keeps in-frame clones and lacks some. Here the sample spans about 18,000 clones, roughly 86% being singletons. Time point reported: recipient sample about 28 days before transplant, after cytoreduction. This CDR3 comprises 12 residues. Germline V lookup: CDR1 SGHNT, CDR2 YYREEE (reference sequence). V lost 4 bases, J lost 4 bases, and 9 bases lay in between. The rearrangement uses TRBV5-4 and TRBJ2-7; D gene uncertain. Source: peripheral blood mononuclear cells, taken before stem cell transplant. The clonotype was recovered from a man aged 45 to 65 with acute myeloid leukemia. Some clones in this sample may be carry-over from other donors' samples. The CDR3, as DNA: TGTGCCAGCAGCGCCCCCGGGTACGAGCAGTACTTC. Amino acids: CASSAPGYEQYF.